This T cell receptor beta chain was profiled in a study of cytomegalovirus exposure and HLA in healthy donors. Overall study context: An analysis done earlier identified fewer than 140 million unique TCR beta sequences from roughly 190 million T cells.

CDR3 length: 14 residues. CDR1 is SEHNR, CDR2 FQNEAQ, per germline (reference sequence). A word on this clone: The antigen is unknown. The junction and the germline gene differ at one end; a read error may be behind it.

Primers for the PCR totalled 60 Vbeta and 13 Jbeta. Sequenced by immunoSEQ multiplex PCR; TCRdb stores in-frame clones only, minus some. The sample lists roughly 120,000 clones, around two thirds occurring once. Whole-study results and caveats: According to the study, 150 to 200 TCR beta chains were cytomegalovirus-associated. The authors later linked a missense DCLRE1C variant to TCR beta V- and J-gene trimming.

Sample: PBMCs. The chain recombines TRBV7-9 with TRBJ1-1, with D tentatively TRBD1 (5 bases). This receptor was taken from a woman aged 40 to 55 in good health and CMV-seropositive. CDR3 nucleotides: TGTTCCAGCAGCTTAGAAAGGGGGAACACTGAAGCTTTCTTT. As protein: CSSSLERGNTEAFF.